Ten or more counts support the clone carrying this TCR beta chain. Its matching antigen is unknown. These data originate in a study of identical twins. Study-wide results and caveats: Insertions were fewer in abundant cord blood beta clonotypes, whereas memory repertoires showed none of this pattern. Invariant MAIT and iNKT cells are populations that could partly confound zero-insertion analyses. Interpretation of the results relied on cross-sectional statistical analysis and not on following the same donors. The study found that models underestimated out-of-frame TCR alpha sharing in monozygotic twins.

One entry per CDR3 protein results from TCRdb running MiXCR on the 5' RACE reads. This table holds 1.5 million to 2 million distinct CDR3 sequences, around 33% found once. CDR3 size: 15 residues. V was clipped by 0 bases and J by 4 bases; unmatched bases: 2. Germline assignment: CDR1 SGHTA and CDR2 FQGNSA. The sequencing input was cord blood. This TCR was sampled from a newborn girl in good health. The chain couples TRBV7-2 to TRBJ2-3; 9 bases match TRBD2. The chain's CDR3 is CASSLAGLAADTQYF. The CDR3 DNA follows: TGTGCCAGCAGCTTAGCGGGACTAGCAGCAGATACGCAGTATTTT.